The 22 T cell receptor beta chains given below trace back to one sample, sequenced in a study of blood T cell repertoires in COVID-19 (TCRdb year 2020). The library was produced with the immunoSEQ multiplex PCR assay. As stored in TCRdb, this immuneACCESS dataset retains in-frame rearrangements with V and J assigned. A fraction of the clones does not appear; measured against another copy, unresolved V genes explain less than half of the discrepancy, and the remainder lacks a known reason. The sample data list some 700,000 clones, and just under 90% of these were observed just once. 0.2% to 0.3% of the sample is taken by the ten largest. The sequencing sample was made of peripheral blood. The receptors stem from a woman aged 18-29 years with acute or convalescent COVID-19.

V and J are TRBV11-2 and TRBJ1-1; 9 bases match TRBD1. This CDR3 comprises 17 residues. Germline V CDR1 and CDR2: SGHAT, FQNNGV. J lost 5 bases, V lost 3 bases, and 13 bases had no gene match. The CDR3 is CASSLGYSDRGATEAFF. The CDR3 nucleotides read TGTGCCAGCAGCTTGGGCTACTCGGACAGGGGCGCGACTGAAGCTTTCTTT.

V gene TRBV3-1 (or the pseudogene TRBV3-2) combines with J gene TRBJ2-2; 9 bases agree with TRBD1. The J segment lost 4 bases and the V segment lost 5 bases, leaving 8 bases of the junction unmatched. The length of the CDR3 is 16 residues. Germline V gives CDR1 LGHDT, CDR2 YNNKEL (reference sequence). CDR3 coding DNA: TGTGCCAGCAGCTTCCGGACAGGGGCAGGCACCGGGGAGCTGTTTTTT. Its protein is CASSFRTGAGTGELFF.

This chain connects TRBV11-2 to TRBJ2-7; D is unresolved. V lost 0 bases and J lost 4, with 10 bases in between. Germline assignment: CDR1 SGHAT and CDR2 FQNNGV. There are 14 residues in the CDR3. CDR3 sequence (DNA): TGTGCCAGCAGCTTAGATGGCTCAAAATACGAGCAGTACTTC. Translation gives CASSLDGSKYEQYF.

The chain is built from TRBV10-3 and TRBJ1-1; unclear D gene. The CDR3 totals 14 residues. Trimming pared 3 bases from V and 4 bases from J, leaving 12 bases between. Germline assignment: CDR1 ENHRY and CDR2 SYGVKD. CDR3 in amino acids: CAISDPISGTEAFF. As DNA, the CDR3 is TGTGCCATCAGTGACCCCATCTCGGGCACTGAAGCTTTCTTT.

V gene TRBV5-1 combines with J gene TRBJ1-6; TRBD1 might be the D (6 bases). This CDR3 spans 16 amino acids. The V end was cut by 1 base, the J end by 7 bases, with 15 bases between. Germline CDR1 SGHRS, CDR2 YFSETQ. Here the CDR3 reads CASSLSGVGRNSPLHF. The CDR3 DNA follows: TGCGCCAGCAGCTTGTCAGGGGTTGGTAGGAATTCACCCCTCCACTTT.

This clone has a handful of counts. The rearrangement links TRBV18 to TRBJ1-6; no clear D gene. Germline V CDR1 and CDR2: KGHSH, LQKENI. CDR3 size: 16 residues. V shed 4 bases and J shed 4 bases, with 14 bases lying between them. CDR3 DNA sequence: TGTGCCAGCTCACGTAATAGCATAACATATAATTCACCCCTCCACTTT. Translation: CASSRNSITYNSPLHF.

This rearrangement joins TRBV5-1 to TRBJ2-3; tentative D call: TRBD2 (5 bases). Trimming removed 4 bases from V and 10 bases from J, with 16 bases in between. The CDR3 consists of 13 residues. Germline-derived CDR1 and CDR2 are SGHRS and YFSETQ. The CDR3 loop reads CASSQALGSAQYF. In DNA form, the CDR3 reads TGCGCCAGCAGCCAAGCCTTAGGGAGTGCGCAGTATTTT.

The gene calls are TRBV6-2 or TRBV6-3 and TRBJ2-3; 10 positions agree with TRBD2. CDR3 length: 19 amino acids. Per germline, CDR1 MNHEY and CDR2 SVGEGT. Unmatched junction bases numbered 16, after V lost 3 bases and J lost 4 bases. In DNA, the CDR3 is TGTGCCAGCAGTTATGGTCGAACTAGCGGGACCCGGGGCGCAGATACGCAGTATTTT. It is translated as CASSYGRTSGTRGADTQYF.

This sequence joins TRBV5-4 and TRBJ1-2, with no clear D. V was pared by 0 bases and J by 2 bases, with 8 bases between. There are 14 residues in the CDR3. CDR1 is SGHNT and CDR2 is YYREEE in the germline V gene (reference sequence). Here the CDR3 DNA reads TGTGCCAGCAGCTTGGGTAGGGAGAACTATGGCTACACCTTC. This codes for CASSLGRENYGYTF.

This clone showed up just once. This chain links TRBV5-4 with TRBJ2-5; D might be TRBD2 (5 bases). Germline V gene data show CDR1 as SGHNT and CDR2 as YYREEE (reference sequence). The CDR3 loop spans 15 amino acids. The germline V and J ends were trimmed by 4 bases and 1 base, with 14 bases remaining between them. The CDR3 DNA reads as TGTGCCAGCAGCCTAAGCCTAGCTTTCCAAGAGACCCAGTACTTC. Amino acids: CASSLSLAFQETQYF.

In this sample, this clone turned up a few times. The J gene is TRBJ1-1, the V gene TRBV5-1; D uncertain. Germline-derived CDR1 and CDR2 are SGHRS and YFSETQ. The CDR3 covers 13 residues. V lost 6 bases to trimming and J lost 3 bases, with 12 bases between them. CDR3 sequence reads: CASKVGQDTEAFF. The CDR3 DNA sequence: TGCGCCAGCAAAGTTGGGCAGGACACTGAAGCTTTCTTT.

The gene calls are TRBV19 and TRBJ1-5, with D hard to call. CDR3 length: 16 amino acids. V shed 1 base and J shed 0 bases, with 10 bases lying between them. Germline V gene sequence: CDR1 LNHDA, CDR2 SQIVND (reference sequence). This chain's CDR3 is CASSIGDWFSNQPQHF. The DNA of the CDR3 is TGTGCCAGTAGTATAGGAGACTGGTTTAGCAATCAGCCCCAGCATTTT.

The chain employs TRBV27 and TRBJ2-7; 8 nucleotides line up with TRBD2. The V and J ends lost 3 bases and 3 bases, in that order; junction bases with no gene match: 4. This CDR3 is 14 amino acids long. Germline CDR1 MNHEY, CDR2 SMNVEV (reference sequence). The CDR3 DNA reads TGTGCCAGCAGTTTGAGCGGGGGAGTCTACGAGCAGTACTTC. This sequence encodes CASSLSGGVYEQYF.

The V and J genes are TRBV9 and TRBJ2-1; tentatively, D is TRBD2 (5 bases). Germline V gene data show CDR1 as SGDLS and CDR2 as YYNGEE. The CDR3 is made up of 15 amino acids. The germline V and J ends were trimmed by 3 bases and 1 base, with 11 bases remaining between them. Here the CDR3 DNA reads TGTGCCAGCAGCGGACCGGACTTTTCCTACAATGAGCAGTTCTTC. The encoded protein is CASSGPDFSYNEQFF.

This chain connects TRBV18 to TRBJ1-1; D remains ambiguous. The CDR3 contains 16 residues. V was pared by 5 bases and J by 2 bases, with 18 bases between. Looked up from germline, CDR1 is KGHSH and CDR2 is LQKENI. CDR3 region: CASSSEGSTRNTEAFF. CDR3 bases: TGTGCCAGCTCATCGGAGGGCAGCACGAGAAACACTGAAGCTTTCTTT. Full variable domain (rest looked up from reference TRBV18 and TRBJ1-1): NAGVMQNPRHLVRRRGQEARLRCSPMKGHSHVYWYRQLPEEGLKFMVYLQKENIIDESGMPKERFSAEFPKEGPSILRIQQVVRGDSAAYFCASSSEGSTRNTEAFFGQGTRLTVV.

This chain connects TRBV6-2 or TRBV6-3 to TRBJ1-2; D call uncertain. This CDR3 has 12 residues. Per the germline V gene, CDR1 is MNHEY and CDR2 is SVGEGT. Trimming shortened V by 4 bases and J by 6 bases, and 9 bases separated the two germline ends. CDR3 residues: CASSLYTDGYTF. CDR3 nucleotides: TGTGCCAGCAGTTTGTATACAGATGGCTACACCTTC.

The J gene is TRBJ1-4, the V gene TRBV4-2; 8 nucleotides align to TRBD1. V gave up 3 bases and J gave up 3 bases; unmatched junction bases: 12. Germline V gene data show CDR1 as LGHNA and CDR2 as YNFKEQ. This CDR3 is built from 18 residues. The CDR3, as DNA: TGTGCCAGCAGCCAGGGTCAGGGGGCGCGTTTGGCTAATGAAAAACTGTTTTTT. Its translation: CASSQGQGARLANEKLFF.

The V gene is TRBV9, the J gene TRBJ2-7; TRBD2 matches at 10 bases. This CDR3 spans 14 amino acids. Germline V lookup: CDR1 SGDLS, CDR2 YYNGEE. Trimming cost V 4 bases and J 7 bases; bases outside gene matches: 8. CDR3 nucleotide sequence: TGTGCCAGCAGCCCTACTAGCGGGGAGGGTGAGCAGTACTTC. It yields the protein CASSPTSGEGEQYF.

The rearrangement links TRBV4-3 to TRBJ2-3, with a tentative D call TRBD2 (7 bases). CDR1 and CDR2 from the germline V gene are LGHNA and YSLEER. The V and J ends lost 4 bases and 2 bases respectively, with 19 bases between them. The CDR3 is 17 residues long. The chain's CDR3 is CASSRAGAGAHTDTQYF. CDR3 DNA: TGCGCCAGCAGCCGGGCTGGGGCGGGGGCCCACACAGATACGCAGTATTTT.

The rearrangement uses TRBV6-5 and TRBJ1-1; D gene uncertain. V was shortened by 4 bases and J by 1 base, with 7 bases between the two germline ends. The CDR3 length is 13 residues. Germline V gives CDR1 MNHEY, CDR2 SVGAGI. The CDR3 nucleotides read TGTGCCAGCAGTTCTCTAGGGAACACTGAAGCTTTCTTT. Residues: CASSSLGNTEAFF.

Details on this clone: This same CDR3 is encoded by further DNA sequences in the sample. The chain uses TRBV7-9 and TRBJ1-4; 7 positions match TRBD1. The CDR3 consists of 15 residues. V lost 4 bases to trimming and J lost 8 bases; unmatched junction nucleotides: 10. Germline V lookup: CDR1 SEHNR, CDR2 FQNEAQ (reference sequence). The CDR3 reads CASSSGQVLGEKLFF. The CDR3, as DNA: TGTGCCAGCAGCTCAGGACAGGTGCTCGGGGAAAAACTGTTTTTT.

This chain joins TRBV2 and TRBJ1-4; tentatively, D is TRBD1 (5 bases). Germline-derived CDR1 and CDR2 are SNHLY and FYNNEI. Between the trimmed V and J ends, which lost 4 bases and 5 bases, there was a span of 17 bases. CDR3 length: 16 residues. In DNA form, the CDR3 reads TGTGCCAGCAGTGCGTACTTGACAGACCCCAATGAAAAACTGTTTTTT. Its translation: CASSAYLTDPNEKLFF.